The source of this T cell receptor beta chain is a study of human T cells and chemical hapten exposure. Study overall: Largely, small differences in pooled library volume made per-sample TCR yields vary. Study-level findings and limits: Significantly more large CDR3 similarity clusters arose among expanded TCRs than among controls.

In this sample, this clonotype turned up a few times. What it binds is unknown. Individual cDNA molecules each carried unique molecular identifiers attached by the library. In the study's own analysis: There were a median of roughly 100,000 TCRs per sample, with a range from 23,224 to 690,600. TCRdb itself ran the RACE reads through MiXCR, one entry per CDR3 protein. TCRdb, not the original authors, processed these V and J calls. The sample includes approximately 91,000 distinct CDR3 sequences, 11% seen only once; the top ten take approximately 1.4%. Germline values: CDR1 MNHNS, CDR2 SASEGT. V trimming: 5 bases; J trimming: 0 bases; junction bases outside the gene matches: 9. The CDR3 is made up of 17 amino acids. This sample's time point: patch test 2, 6 weeks after DPC sensitization. Treatment in this sample: therapeutic diphenylcyclopropenone sensitization with weekly scalp DPC.

The chain employs TRBV6-1 and TRBJ2-4, with 8 bases lining up with TRBD2. The input for sequencing was whole blood, taken in connection with sensitization to the hapten diphenylcyclopropenone (DPC). This TCR derives from a man in his late teens or twenties with alopecia areata. Some clones in this sample may be carry-over from other donors' samples. CDR3 loop: CASSPQRAGGAKNIQYF. DNA for the CDR3: TGTGCCAGCAGTCCCCAGAGGGCGGGGGGAGCCAAAAACATTCAGTACTTC.